These T cell receptor beta chains were read from a single sample in a study of OX40 agonist ivuxolimab in advanced cancers. The protocol was immunoSEQ multiplex PCR, while the TCRdb copy is restricted to in-frame clones and leaves out a portion. The table records tens of thousands of clones, 89% of them present only once. Material: CD4+ or CD8+ T cells sorted from blood, obtained in a trial of the OX40 agonist ivuxolimab. The receptors here all came from an adult with an advanced solid tumor such as melanoma, head and neck, liver or kidney cancer. Each CDR3 is given with its conserved first and last residue. Each record gives: V gene, D gene, clone size, CDR3 protein. The D gene is left open where the match is weak. Some rows mark clone size as missing; the rest say once, few, many or name a class of expanded clone.

TRBV6-6 - - CASSRAGDGYTF
TRBV5-4 - - CASSLEPENTEAFF
TRBV7-6 TRBD1 - CASSLIPGQSYQETQYF
TRBV5-8 TRBD1 - CASSLGVRGMTEAFF
TRBV7-9 - - CASSTKSGRSYNEQFF
TRBV2 - - CASSDTTGAIYGYTF
TRBV5-6 - - CASSLPGLDGYTF
TRBV19 TRBD2 - CASSNGGDYNEQFF
TRBV28 - few CASSLRSPLHF
TRBV28 - - CASSLPTRDIGEQYF
TRBV30 - - CAWSVGGEEQYF
TRBV13 - - CASSFDMEALNEQYF
TRBV27 - - CASSLWGSGSYNEQFF
TRBV19 - - CASSPGYNEQFF
TRBV5-6 TRBD1 - CASSLGDSPYEQYF
TRBV5-6 - - CASSLINYEQYF
TRBV19 - - CARSTGNTEAFF
TRBV29-1 TRBD2 - CSVFLADYNEQFF
TRBV19 TRBD1 - CASSIDPPTGMFF
TRBV27 - - CASSLSWGDLEKLFF
TRBV10-3 - - CAISESSQPQHF